This T cell receptor (beta chain) was documented in a study of CD8 T cells in ankylosing spondylitis. One entry per CDR3 protein results from TCRdb running MiXCR on the 5' RACE reads. The sample records 150,000 to 200,000 distinct CDR3 sequences, under 35% being singletons. In germline, CDR1 is LGHNA, CDR2 YNFKEQ. This CDR3 spans 17 amino acids. V was cut by 10 bases and J by 2 bases, with 24 bases left in between. This clonotype was counted between two and nine times. This TCR was recovered from a male donor with ankylosing spondylitis. The genes are TRBV4-2 and TRBJ2-4; D possibly corresponds to TRBD2 (6 bases). Source material: synovial fluid, either unsorted or a sorted T cell fraction (not recorded which). CDR3 loop: CATTRDWTEGPKNIQYF. The CDR3 coding sequence is TGTGCCACTACCCGGGACTGGACTGAAGGTCCCAAAAACATTCAGTACTTC.